The rows below give T cell receptor beta chains drawn from one sample of a study of blood T cells in healthy people across ages. MiXCR, run by TCRdb on the 5' RACE reads, gives a single entry per CDR3 protein. Among 720,000 or so distinct CDR3 sequences listed, approximately 40% were seen once. Sequencing used blood. All receptors come from an older man in good health. Both conserved end residues are part of each CDR3. The D gene is left open where the match is weak. A row's size may be missing; if present it is once, few, many or a size class.

>TRBV11-2|TRBJ2-5|.|.
CASSLGRDARTQYF
TGTGCCAGCAGCTTAGGTCGGGACGCTCGGACCCAGTACTTC
>TRBV12-3/TRBV12-4|TRBJ2-1|.|.
CASRLGGASSYNEQFF
TGTGCCAGCAGACTGGGTGGGGCTAGCTCCTACAATGAGCAGTTCTTC
>TRBV11-2|TRBJ1-2|.|.
CASSIDLQVTKDYGYTF
TGTGCCAGCAGCATAGACTTACAGGTGACGAAGGACTATGGCTACACCTTC
>TRBV21-1|TRBJ1-5|.|.
CASSQGAQGSNQPQHF
TGTGCCAGCAGCCAAGGGGCACAGGGTAGCAATCAGCCCCAGCATTTT
>TRBV6-2/TRBV6-3|TRBJ2-2|.|TRBD1
CACSIQQGATGELFF
TGTGCCTGCAGTATCCAACAGGGGGCTACCGGGGAGCTGTTTTTT
>TRBV12-3/TRBV12-4|TRBJ2-6|once|TRBD1
CASSRTGVSSGANVLTF
TGTGCCAGCAGTCGGACAGGCGTTAGCTCTGGGGCCAACGTCCTGACTTTC
>TRBV4-3|TRBJ2-5|many|.
CASSRDPQETQYF
TGCGCCAGCAGCCGCGATCCGCAAGAGACCCAGTACTTC
>TRBV7-3|TRBJ2-5|few|.
CASSLSVAGQETQYF
TGTGCCAGCAGCTTAAGTGTGGCCGGCCAAGAGACCCAGTACTTC
>TRBV28|TRBJ2-7|.|TRBD1
CASSSASGQSRSEQYF
TGTGCCAGCAGCTCTGCCTCGGGACAGTCAAGGAGCGAGCAGTACTTC
>TRBV11-2|TRBJ1-2|.|TRBD1
CASSYSGGGGYTF
TGTGCCAGCAGTTACTCAGGGGGAGGTGGCTACACCTTC
>TRBV14|TRBJ2-7|.|TRBD1
CASSQSLGTDRIWYF
TGTGCCAGCAGCCAATCCTTAGGGACAGACCGTATCTGGTACTTC
>TRBV15|TRBJ1-5|.|.
CATSTFTGSRNQPQHF
TGTGCCACCAGCACCTTCACAGGGTCGCGCAATCAGCCCCAGCATTTT
>TRBV20-1|TRBJ1-2|many|.
CSARDIVPRGFYGYTF
TGCAGTGCTAGAGATATAGTCCCCCGCGGGTTCTATGGCTACACCTTC
>TRBV6-2/TRBV6-3|TRBJ2-5|.|.
CASSYGGIRTQYF
TGTGCCAGCAGTTACGGCGGGATAAGGACCCAGTACTTC
>TRBV21-1|TRBJ1-1|once|.
CASILTRQTNTEAFF
TGTGCCAGCATACTTACTAGACAGACGAACACTGAAGCTTTCTTT
>TRBV9|TRBJ2-7|.|.
CASSPGLSPTYEQYF
TGTGCCAGCAGCCCGGGACTGAGCCCGACCTACGAGCAGTACTTC
>TRBV20-1|TRBJ2-7|.|.
CSANTIYEQYF
TGCAGTGCTAACACCATCTACGAGCAGTACTTC
>TRBV30|TRBJ2-7|few|.
CAWSYLARAYEQYF
TGTGCCTGGAGTTACCTCGCCAGGGCCTACGAGCAGTACTTC
>TRBV29-1|TRBJ1-5|.|TRBD1
CSGQGGNQPQHF
TGCAGCGGACAGGGAGGCAATCAGCCCCAGCATTTT
>TRBV7-9|TRBJ2-1|few|TRBD2
CASSLQLAGLYNEQFF
TGTGCCAGCAGCTTACAACTAGCGGGGCTTTACAATGAGCAGTTCTTC
>TRBV28|TRBJ1-1|.|.
CASSLEGVVTEAFF
TGTGCCAGCAGTTTAGAGGGTGTTGTGACTGAAGCTTTCTTT
>TRBV20-1|TRBJ1-5|once|TRBD1
CSARPGQAYNQPQHF
TGCAGTGCTAGGCCGGGACAGGCCTACAATCAGCCCCAGCATTTT
>TRBV12-5|TRBJ2-7|.|.
CASGLVQGYSYEQYF
TGTGCTAGTGGTTTGGTTCAGGGTTACTCCTACGAGCAGTACTTC
>TRBV5-4|TRBJ1-5|.|.
CASSFSPNQPQHF
TGTGCCAGCAGCTTTTCTCCCAATCAGCCCCAGCATTTT
>TRBV29-1|TRBJ2-3|.|TRBD1
CSARTGASTDTQYF
TGCAGCGCCCGGACAGGGGCCTCAACAGATACGCAGTATTTT
>TRBV20-1|TRBJ2-3|.|.
CSARRDLRGDTQYF
TGCAGTGCTAGACGGGACTTAAGGGGAGATACGCAGTATTTT
>TRBV4-1|TRBJ2-3|.|.
CASSQSGTFSTDTQYF
TGCGCCAGCAGCCAATCCGGGACGTTCAGCACAGATACGCAGTATTTT
>TRBV7-2|TRBJ1-2|.|TRBD1
CASSYLDRDNGYTF
TGTGCCAGCAGCTACCTCGACAGGGATAATGGCTACACCTTC
>TRBV7-2|TRBJ2-3|.|TRBD2
CASSLALAGAPTQYF
TGTGCCAGCAGCTTAGCGTTAGCGGGAGCACCTACGCAGTATTTT
>TRBV5-1|TRBJ2-3|.|.
CASRRRQGRVTDTQYF
TGCGCCAGCAGACGGCGGCAGGGGCGCGTCACAGATACGCAGTATTTT
>TRBV4-1|TRBJ2-5|.|TRBD2
CASSRMGLAETQYF
TGCGCCAGCAGCCGTATGGGACTAGCGGAGACCCAGTACTTC
>TRBV6-1|TRBJ1-2|.|.
CASIPRNANYGYTF
TGTGCCAGCATTCCTAGAAACGCTAACTATGGCTACACCTTC
>TRBV7-2|TRBJ2-1|.|TRBD2
CASSTQRGGHEQFF
TGTGCCAGCAGCACACAGCGGGGGGGCCATGAGCAGTTCTTC
>TRBV6-2/TRBV6-3|TRBJ2-2|.|.
CASRLHTGELFF
TGTGCCAGCAGACTCCACACCGGGGAGCTGTTTTTT
>TRBV6-2/TRBV6-3|TRBJ2-1|.|.
CASLKDAAYNEQFF
TGTGCCAGCCTCAAGGACGCAGCGTACAATGAGCAGTTCTTC
>TRBV4-1|TRBJ1-5|.|.
CASSHVQDYSNQPQHF
TGCGCCAGCAGCCATGTACAGGATTATAGCAATCAGCCCCAGCATTTT